Given below is one T cell receptor (beta chain) in context. Its cognate antigen is unknown. This sample was taken from a study of cytomegalovirus exposure and HLA in healthy donors. Across the study: The 120 or so validation repertoires used a platform that matched the one used for the 666 first-cohort repertoires, as a later analysis reported.

This table comes from immunoSEQ multiplex PCR, and its TCRdb copy is limited to in-frame clones, with some not included. Found here are hundreds of thousands of clones, about 87% of them singletons; the top ten hold less than 3%. Germline V gives CDR1 MGHRA, CDR2 YSYEKL. This CDR3 contains 18 residues. The V and J ends lost 2 bases and 2 bases, in that order; junction bases with no gene match: 13. Whole-study results and caveats: Cytomegalovirus association was assigned to under 200 TCR beta chains.

The sequence was collected from a man aged 18 to 30 in good health and CMV-seronegative. The chain employs TRBV4-1 and TRBJ2-5; 8 bases map to TRBD1. The sample was PBMCs. The CDR3 spells CASSQSPSGQAIQETQYF. As DNA, the CDR3 is TGCGCCAGCAGCCAAAGCCCATCGGGACAGGCGATACAAGAGACCCAGTACTTC.